Listed here are 4 T cell receptor beta chains from one sample, sequenced in a study of radiation and T cells in renal cell carcinoma. Indicated time point: blood 2 weeks post-SBRT. The treatment denotes: 15 Gy SBRT to primary tumor, nephrectomy 4 weeks later. Libraries were prepared by immunoSEQ multiplex PCR; TCRdb keeps only in-frame clonotypes and omits some of them. The table has some 130,000 clones, approximately 75% seen once; the top ten hold approximately 2%. This material consisted of blood, taken from a patient whose treatment included radiotherapy and nephrectomy. The origin of the receptors is a woman aged 60-75 years with renal cell carcinoma.

This clone was recorded once. The chain has TRBV4-1 and TRBJ1-2; TRBD1 matches 8 bases. V was clipped by 4 bases and J by 3 bases; unmatched bases: 7. The germline gives CDR1 MGHRA, CDR2 YSYEKL. This CDR3 contains 15 residues. The CDR3 DNA reads as TGCGCCAGCAGCCCCAGGACAGGGCCCGACTATGGCTACACCTTC. This codes for CASSPRTGPDYGYTF.

This clone was counted a few times. The rearrangement uses TRBV5-1 and TRBJ1-2; D gene ambiguous. CDR3 length equals 12 residues. Looked up from germline, CDR1 is SGHRS and CDR2 is YFSETQ. The V gene lost 3 bases and the J gene lost 4 bases, with 7 bases spanning the gap. The DNA for the CDR3 is TGCGCCAGCAGCTCGGAAGGCTATGGCTACACCTTC. Translating it yields CASSSEGYGYTF. The variable domain in full, with the rest retrieved from reference TRBV5-1 and TRBJ1-2, is KAGVTQTPRYLIKTRGQQVTLSCSPISGHRSVSWYQQTPGQGLQFLFEYFSETQRNKGNFPGRFSGRQFSNSRSEMNVSTLELGDSALYLCASSSEGYGYTFGSGTRLTVV.

CDR3 in DNA: TGTGCCAGCAGGCCGGGACTAGTTAAAGACGAGCAGTACTTC. Encoded protein: CASRPGLVKDEQYF. V usage is TRBV5-5 and J usage is TRBJ2-7, with TRBD2 matching over 8 bases. CDR3 size: 14 residues. The V gene end was trimmed by 5 bases and the J gene end by 5 bases; junction bases not matched to a gene: 9. Germline V lookup: CDR1 SGHKS, CDR2 YYEKEE (reference sequence).

This chain uses TRBV18 with TRBJ1-5; TRBD1 matches 8 bases. CDR1 and CDR2 from the germline V gene are KGHSH and LQKENI. V gave up 2 bases and J gave up 1 base; unmatched junction bases: 1. The CDR3 length is 15 residues. CDR3: CASSPGQGSNQPQHF. DNA for the CDR3: TGTGCCAGCTCACCAGGACAGGGCAGCAATCAGCCCCAGCATTTT.